The clone carrying this T cell receptor beta chain was detected only a few times. Trimming pared 5 bases from V and 8 bases from J, leaving 12 bases between. The CDR3 is made up of 12 amino acids. This sample was taken from a study of blood T cells in healthy people across ages. A second PCR, run for about 7 to 11 cycles, used a sample-barcoded 5' primer plus a J-beta primer mix. MiXCR, run by TCRdb on the 5' RACE reads, gives a single entry per CDR3 protein. Counted here are some 900,000 distinct CDR3 sequences, about 48% occurring once; the ten biggest clones make up roughly 13%. V is TRBV12-3 or TRBV12-4 and J is TRBJ1-2; D is uncertain. Sequencing used blood. The source is a young man in good health. CDR3 nucleotides: TGTGCCAGCAGTGGGCGGATCCCGGGCTACACCTTC. As protein: CASSGRIPGYTF.